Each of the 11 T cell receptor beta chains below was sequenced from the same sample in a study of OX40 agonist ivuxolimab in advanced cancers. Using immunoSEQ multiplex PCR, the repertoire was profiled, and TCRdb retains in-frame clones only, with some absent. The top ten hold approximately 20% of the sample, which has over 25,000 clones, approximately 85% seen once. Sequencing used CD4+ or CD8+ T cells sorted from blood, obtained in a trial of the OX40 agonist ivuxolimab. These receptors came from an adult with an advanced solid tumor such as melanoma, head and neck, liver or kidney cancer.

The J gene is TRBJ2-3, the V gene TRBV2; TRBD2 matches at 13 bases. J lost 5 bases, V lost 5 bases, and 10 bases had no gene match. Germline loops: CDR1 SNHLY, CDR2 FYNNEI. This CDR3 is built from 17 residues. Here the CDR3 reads CASSPMPLAGGKDTQYF. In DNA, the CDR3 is TGTGCCAGCAGTCCTATGCCACTAGCGGGAGGGAAAGATACGCAGTATTTT.

CDR3 sequence: CASSYSGETGGYTF. In DNA, the CDR3 is TGTGCCAGCAGTTACTCTGGGGAAACGGGAGGCTACACCTTC. The chain joins TRBV6-6 to TRBJ1-2; D unresolved. The CDR3 is made up of 14 amino acids. The V and J ends lost 0 bases and 8 bases respectively, with 13 bases between them. CDR1 and CDR2 from the germline V gene are MNHNY and SVGAGI (reference sequence).

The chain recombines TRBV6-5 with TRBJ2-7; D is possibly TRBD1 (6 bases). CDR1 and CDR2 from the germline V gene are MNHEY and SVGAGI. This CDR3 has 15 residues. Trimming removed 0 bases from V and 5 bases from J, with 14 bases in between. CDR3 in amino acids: CASSYSWQGLHEQYF. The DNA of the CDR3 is TGTGCCAGCAGTTACTCGTGGCAGGGGTTACACGAGCAGTACTTC.

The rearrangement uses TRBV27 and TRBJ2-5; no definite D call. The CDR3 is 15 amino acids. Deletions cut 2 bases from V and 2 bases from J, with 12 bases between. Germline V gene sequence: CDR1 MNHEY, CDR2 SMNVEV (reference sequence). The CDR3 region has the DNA TGTGCCAGCAGTTTAAACGAAAGACGACAAGAGACCCAGTACTTC. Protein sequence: CASSLNERRQETQYF.

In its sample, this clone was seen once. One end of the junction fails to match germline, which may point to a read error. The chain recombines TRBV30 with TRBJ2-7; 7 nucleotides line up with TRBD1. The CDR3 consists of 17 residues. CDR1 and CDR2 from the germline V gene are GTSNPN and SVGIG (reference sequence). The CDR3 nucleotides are TGTGCCCGGAGTTCCCCGGGACAGCGCGCTCTTGGGTACGAGCAGTACTTC. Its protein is CARSSPGQRALGYEQYF.

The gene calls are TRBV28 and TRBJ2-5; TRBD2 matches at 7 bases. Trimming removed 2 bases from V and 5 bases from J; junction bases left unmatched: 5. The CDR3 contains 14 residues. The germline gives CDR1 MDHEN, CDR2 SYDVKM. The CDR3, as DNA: TGTGCCAGCAGTTTAGTTTCCGGGAGGGAGACCCAGTACTTC. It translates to CASSLVSGRETQYF.

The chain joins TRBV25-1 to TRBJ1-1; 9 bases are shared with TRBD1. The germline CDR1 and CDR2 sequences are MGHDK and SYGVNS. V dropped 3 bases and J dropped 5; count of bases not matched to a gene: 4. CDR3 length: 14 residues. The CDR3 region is CASSDNRGRTEAFF. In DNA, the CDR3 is TGTGCCAGCAGTGACAACAGGGGGCGAACTGAAGCTTTCTTT.

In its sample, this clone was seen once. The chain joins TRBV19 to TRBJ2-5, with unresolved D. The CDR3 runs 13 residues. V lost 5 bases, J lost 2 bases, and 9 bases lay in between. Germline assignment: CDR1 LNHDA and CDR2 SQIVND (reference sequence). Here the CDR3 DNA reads TGTGCCAGTAGTGATCAAATGCAAGAGACCCAGTACTTC. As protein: CASSDQMQETQYF.

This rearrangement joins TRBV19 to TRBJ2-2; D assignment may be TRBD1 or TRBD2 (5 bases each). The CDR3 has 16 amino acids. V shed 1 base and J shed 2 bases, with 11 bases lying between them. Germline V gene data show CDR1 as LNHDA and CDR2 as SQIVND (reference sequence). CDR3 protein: CASSIVGRDNTGELFF. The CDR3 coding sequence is TGTGCCAGTAGTATAGTCGGCAGGGACAACACCGGGGAGCTGTTTTTT. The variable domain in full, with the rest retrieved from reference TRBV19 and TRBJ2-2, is DGGITQSPKYLFRKEGQNVTLSCEQNLNHDAMYWYRQDPGQGLRLIYYSQIVNDFQKGDIAEGYSVSREKKESFPLTVTSAQKNPTAFYLCASSIVGRDNTGELFFGEGSRLTVL.

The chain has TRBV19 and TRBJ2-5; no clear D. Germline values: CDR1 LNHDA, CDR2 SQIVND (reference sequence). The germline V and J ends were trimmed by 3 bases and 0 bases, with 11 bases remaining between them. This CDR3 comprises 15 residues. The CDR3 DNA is TGTGCCAGTAGTATTTTCGGTGGCAACCAAGAGACCCAGTACTTC. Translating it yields CASSIFGGNQETQYF.

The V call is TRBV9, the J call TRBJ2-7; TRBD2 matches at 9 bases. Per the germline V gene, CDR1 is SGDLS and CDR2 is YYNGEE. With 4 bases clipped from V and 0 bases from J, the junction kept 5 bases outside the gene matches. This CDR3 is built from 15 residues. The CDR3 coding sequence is TGTGCCAGCAGCCTACGTAGCGGGAGCTCCTACGAGCAGTACTTC. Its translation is CASSLRSGSSYEQYF.